The sequence of this T cell receptor beta chain was determined in a study of PD-L1 blockade in urothelial cancer. Overall study context: Most of the 29 patients were men who had bladder-origin urothelial cancer. The analyses of blood took place 3 weeks (second dose) and 6 weeks after treatment start. Researchers found blood samples held a median of roughly 140,000 T cells.

Into every PCR, synthetic TCR analog templates were spiked. Some clones are missing from TCRdb's copy, which holds only in-frame ones; the method was immunoSEQ multiplex PCR. The sample holds 55,000 to 85,000 clones, roughly 89% seen once. The length of the CDR3 is 15 residues. With V trimmed by 4 bases and J by 7 bases, 9 bases remained unmatched. Germline values: CDR1 LNHDA, CDR2 SQIVND (reference sequence). The sample's time point: pretreatment peripheral blood. The clonotype was recovered from a woman in her 70s with urothelial cancer. The source material was PBMCs, sampled around atezolizumab (anti-PD-L1) treatment. The V gene is TRBV19, the J gene TRBJ2-1, with 8 nucleotides matching TRBD1. Here the CDR3 DNA reads TGTGCCAGTAGTAAGGACAGGGTTATCATAAATGAGCAGTTCTTC. Amino acid sequence: CASSKDRVIINEQFF.